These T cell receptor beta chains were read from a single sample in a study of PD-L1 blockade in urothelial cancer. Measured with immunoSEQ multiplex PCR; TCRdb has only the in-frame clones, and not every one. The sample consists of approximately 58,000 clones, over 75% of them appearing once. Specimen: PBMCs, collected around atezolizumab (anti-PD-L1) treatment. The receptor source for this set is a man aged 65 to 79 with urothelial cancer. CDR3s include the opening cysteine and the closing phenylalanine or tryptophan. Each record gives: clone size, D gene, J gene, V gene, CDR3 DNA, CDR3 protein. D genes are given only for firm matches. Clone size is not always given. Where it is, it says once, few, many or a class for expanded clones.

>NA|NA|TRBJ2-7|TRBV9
TGTGCCAGCAGCCCGGAACAGGGATACGAGCAGTACTTC
CASSPEQGYEQYF
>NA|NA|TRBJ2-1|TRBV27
TGTGCCAGTCATAGCTCCTACAATGAGCAGTTCTTC
CASHSSYNEQFF
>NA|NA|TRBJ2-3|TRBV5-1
TGCGCCAGCAGCCGAGACAGCAGCACAGATACGCAGTATTTT
CASSRDSSTDTQYF
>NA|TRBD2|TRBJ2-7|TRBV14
TGTGCCAGCAGCCAAGGCCTAGCGGGACGATACGAGCAGTACTTC
CASSQGLAGRYEQYF
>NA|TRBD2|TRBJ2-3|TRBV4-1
TGCGCCAGCAGCCAAGAGCTAGCGGGAGGGAACACAGATACGCAGTATTTT
CASSQELAGGNTDTQYF
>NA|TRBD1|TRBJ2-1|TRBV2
TGTGCCAGCAGTGAAGAGGGGGCCTCCTACAATGAGCAGTTCTTC
CASSEEGASYNEQFF
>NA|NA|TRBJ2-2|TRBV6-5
TGTGCCAGCAGTCCCCAGTTTAACGGGGAGCTGTTTTTT
CASSPQFNGELFF
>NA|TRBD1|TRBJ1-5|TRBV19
TGTGCCAGTAGTACGCTTACAGGGGCGTTGGGCAATCAGCCCCAGCATTTT
CASSTLTGALGNQPQHF
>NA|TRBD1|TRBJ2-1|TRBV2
TGTGCCAGCAGTGTGGACAGGGCACGCCATGAGCAGTTCTTC
CASSVDRARHEQFF
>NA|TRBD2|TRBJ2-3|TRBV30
TGTGCCCGTACCTTCGGGGGGAAGACAGATACGCAGTATTTT
CARTFGGKTDTQYF
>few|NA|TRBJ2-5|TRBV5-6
TGTGCCAGCAGCTTTAAGGGGGTGGGAGAGACCCAGTACTTC
CASSFKGVGETQYF
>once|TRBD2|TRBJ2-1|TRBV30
TGTGCCTGGAGTTCTAGAAAGTTGTGGACTAGCGGGAGTTGGAATGAGCAGTTCTTC
CAWSSRKLWTSGSWNEQFF
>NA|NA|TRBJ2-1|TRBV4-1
TGCGCCAGCAGCCAAGTAAATATAATACAGTTCGATGAGCAGTTCTTC
CASSQVNIIQFDEQFF
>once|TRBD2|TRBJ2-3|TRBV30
TGTGCCTGGAGTACTAGCGGGAGCTCTGATACGCAGTATTTT
CAWSTSGSSDTQYF
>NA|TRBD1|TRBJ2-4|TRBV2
TGTGCCAGCATCCCCCGGGACAGGGGAAAAAACATTCAGTACTTC
CASIPRDRGKNIQYF
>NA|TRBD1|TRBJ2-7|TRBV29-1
TGCAGCGTTGAAGGGTGGGGACAGACCTACGAGCAGTACTTC
CSVEGWGQTYEQYF
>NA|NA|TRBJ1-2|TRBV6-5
TGTGCCAGCAGTTACCAACGTGGCATCTATGGCTACACCTTC
CASSYQRGIYGYTF
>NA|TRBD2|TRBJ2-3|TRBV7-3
TGTGCCAGCAGCCCTCCGGGGGGGCAAGATACGCAGTATTTT
CASSPPGGQDTQYF
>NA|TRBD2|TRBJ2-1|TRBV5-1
TGCGCCAGCAGCCAGACTAGCGGGAGCAATGAGCAGTTCTTC
CASSQTSGSNEQFF
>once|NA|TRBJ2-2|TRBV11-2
TGTGCCAGCAGCTTAGACCAGCGGATCACCGGGGAGCTGTTTTTT
CASSLDQRITGELFF
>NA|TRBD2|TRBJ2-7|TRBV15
TGTGCCACCAGCAGGCTGGGAGGGACTCGCTACGAGCAGTACTTC
CATSRLGGTRYEQYF
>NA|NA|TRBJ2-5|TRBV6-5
TGTGCCAGCAGGCGAACAGGGAATGGGGAGACCCAGTACTTC
CASRRTGNGETQYF
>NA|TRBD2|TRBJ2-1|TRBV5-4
TGTGCCAGCAGCTTGGGCCCTAGCGGGGTTTACAATGAGCAGTTCTTC
CASSLGPSGVYNEQFF
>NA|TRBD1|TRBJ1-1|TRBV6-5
TGTGCCAGCAGTTACAGGGGGCTCACTGAAGCTTTCTTT
CASSYRGLTEAFF
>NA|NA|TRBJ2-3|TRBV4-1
TGCGCCAGCAGCCAAGCCCAAAGGCGTGGATGGGCGTCTACGCAGTATTTT
CASSQAQRRGWASTQYF
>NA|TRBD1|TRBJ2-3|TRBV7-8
TGTGCCAGCAGCCTGGGACAGGGAGGGCCAGATACGCAGTATTTT
CASSLGQGGPDTQYF
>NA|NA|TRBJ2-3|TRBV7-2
TGTGCCAGCAGCCTGAGAGATACGCAGTATTTT
CASSLRDTQYF
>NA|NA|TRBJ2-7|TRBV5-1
TGCGCCAGCAGCTTGGATGGGGGGGCGCGGGAGCAGTACTTC
CASSLDGGAREQYF
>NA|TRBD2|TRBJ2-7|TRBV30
TGTGCCTGGAGCCCACTCGGACTAGCGGGGACCTACGAGCAGTACTTC
CAWSPLGLAGTYEQYF
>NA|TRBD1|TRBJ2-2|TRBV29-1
TGCAGCGTTGGGATAGGGGGCCGGGAGCTGTTTTTT
CSVGIGGRELFF
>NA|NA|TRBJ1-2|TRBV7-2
TGTGCCAGCAGCCTCGGTATGGGACTTGACGGAGGCTACACCTTC
CASSLGMGLDGGYTF
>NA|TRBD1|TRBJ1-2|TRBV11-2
TGTGCCAGCAGTACACAGGGGTCGGATTATGGCTACACCTTC
CASSTQGSDYGYTF
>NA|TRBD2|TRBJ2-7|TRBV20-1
TGCAGTGCTTATAGCGGGCGGGGTCTGTACTTC
CSAYSGRGLYF
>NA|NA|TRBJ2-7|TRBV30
TGTGCCTGGAGTGATGGCGGCTCCTACGAGCAGTACTTC
CAWSDGGSYEQYF
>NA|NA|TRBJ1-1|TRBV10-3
TGTGCCATCAGTGAGTCCTGGGGGGGCACTGAAGCTTTCTTT
CAISESWGGTEAFF
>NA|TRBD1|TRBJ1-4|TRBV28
TGTGCCAGCAGTCTACCCGGACAGGGGGCTGGAAAACTGTTTTTT
CASSLPGQGAGKLFF
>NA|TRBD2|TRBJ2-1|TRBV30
TGTGCCTGGGCCGGCCCCCTAGCGGGGCCCGCCAATGAGCAGTTCTTC
CAWAGPLAGPANEQFF